This T cell receptor (beta chain) was sequenced during a study of CD8 T cells in ankylosing spondylitis. General study points: Characteristic of ankylosing spondylitis blood, it appeared, was a TCR beta motif comprising about eight highly homologous variants. Disease-linked clones reportedly showed significant enrichment in matched ankylosing spondylitis synovial fluid. Past research had described some motif variants in reactive arthritis synovial fluid and blood. Clones linked to the disease showed a CD8+ phenotype. They occurred at relatively low frequencies in peripheral blood.

Quantitative 5'-RACE with molecular barcodes produced the TCR beta libraries. TCRdb fed the 5' RACE reads into MiXCR, producing one record per CDR3 protein. The sample consists of under 550,000 distinct CDR3 sequences, roughly 27% of them appearing once. This clonotype was observed many times. Its antigen is unidentified. V lost 0 bases and J 4 bases, leaving 10 bases between the germline ends. The CDR3 totals 15 residues. In germline, CDR1 is SGHRS, CDR2 YFSETQ. The chain recombines TRBV5-1 with TRBJ2-2; the D gene is possibly TRBD2 (6 bases). The TCR comes from a male donor with ankylosing spondylitis. The sample comprised blood, either unsorted or a sorted T cell fraction (not recorded which). The CDR3 DNA reads TGCGCCAGCAGCTTGGCCGGGGGTCGCACCGGGGAGCTGTTTTTT. Translated, it gives CASSLAGGRTGELFF.